This T cell receptor (beta chain) is from a study of blood T cell repertoires in COVID-19. Study information: COVID-19 samples from acute and convalescent phases originated in the United States, Italy and Spain. The cDNA or gDNA used as material had been derived from T cells, B-cell-depleted T cells, or PBMCs.

CDR3 length: 14 amino acids. Trimming cost V 3 bases and J 6 bases; bases outside gene matches: 3. Germline V gene lookup returns CDR1 KGHDR and CDR2 SFDVKD. As originally analysed: Amplification of reference gene primers was used by the study to estimate nucleated cell counts. Libraries were prepared by immunoSEQ multiplex PCR; TCRdb keeps only in-frame clonotypes and omits some of them. V and J calls plus clone size are reproduced from that table; the DNA served to infer D and trimming. The table includes roughly 260,000 clones, around 90% detected once. The specimen was peripheral blood. The sequence came from a person between 18 and 30 years old with COVID-19, enrolled during active disease. The chain combines TRBV24-1 with TRBJ2-2; TRBD1 matches at 7 bases. The DNA of the CDR3 is TGTGCCACCAGTGATCCGACAGGGTCCGGGGAGCTGTTTTTT. Protein sequence: CATSDPTGSGELFF.